These 21 T cell receptor beta chains were all obtained from the same sample, sequenced in a study of CD8 T cells in Susac syndrome. An amount of RNA that ranged from roughly 0.5 to 1 ug was reverse transcribed with random hexamers. MiXCR, applied by TCRdb to the immunoSEQ multiplex PCR reads, yields one record per CDR3 protein. This table holds approximately 150,000 distinct CDR3 sequences, roughly 94% found once. Specimen: CD4+ T cells from PBMCs. The source is a human donor in good health.

This clonotype was recorded once. The chain carries TRBV19 and TRBJ1-5; D unclear. CDR3 length equals 15 residues. The germline CDR1 and CDR2 sequences are LNHDA and SQIVND (reference sequence). V was cut by 5 bases and J by 0 bases, with 11 bases left in between. CDR3 sequence reads: CASSALQYSNQPQHF. DNA for the CDR3: TGTGCCAGTAGTGCTCTACAGTATAGCAATCAGCCCCAGCATTTT.

A single count supports this clonotype. V and J are TRBV5-1 and TRBJ2-6, with no clear D. V lost 5 bases and J 4 bases, leaving 13 bases between the germline ends. CDR3 length: 15 amino acids. CDR1 SGHRS and CDR2 YFSETQ come from the germline V gene. CDR3 coding DNA: TGCGCCAGCAGTTCCGCCGGTCCAGGGGCCAACGTCCTGACTTTC. Protein: CASSSAGPGANVLTF.

The rearrangement links TRBV19 to TRBJ2-2; unclear D gene. The CDR3 spans 14 residues. The ends were cut back, 7 bases at V and 0 bases at J, with 9 bases in the middle. The germline V gene has CDR1 LNHDA and CDR2 SQIVND (reference sequence). The CDR3 reads CASNGLANTGELFF. The CDR3 DNA follows: TGTGCCAGTAACGGCCTAGCGAACACCGGGGAGCTGTTTTTT.

V gene TRBV4-1 combines with J gene TRBJ2-5; D is tentatively TRBD1 or TRBD2 (5 bases each). The germline V and J ends were trimmed by 1 base and 4 bases, with 19 bases remaining between them. The CDR3 sequence is 17 residues long. Germline V lookup: CDR1 MGHRA, CDR2 YSYEKL. The CDR3 reads CASSQAYFRDGRETQYF. CDR3 nucleotide sequence: TGCGCCAGCAGCCAAGCGTATTTCCGGGACGGTAGAGAGACCCAGTACTTC.

V usage is TRBV5-1 and J usage is TRBJ2-2; 9 bases align to TRBD2. V shed 2 bases and J 5 bases; nucleotides not matched to a gene: 4. CDR1 is SGHRS and CDR2 is YFSETQ in the germline V gene. The CDR3 runs to 15 residues. CDR3: CASSFASGGTGELFF. Written as DNA, the CDR3 is TGCGCCAGCAGCTTCGCCAGCGGGGGGACCGGGGAGCTGTTTTTT.

The chain carries TRBV3-1 and TRBJ2-7, with 7 nucleotides matching TRBD1. CDR1 is LGHDT and CDR2 is YNNKEL in the germline V gene (reference sequence). The CDR3 runs to 14 residues. V lost 5 bases to trimming and J lost 1 base; unmatched junction nucleotides: 5. The CDR3 coding sequence is TGTGCCAGCAGCTCCCGGGACAGATCCTACGAGCAGTACTTC. Translated, it gives CASSSRDRSYEQYF.

The chain links TRBV5-6 to TRBJ1-2; D is uncertain. Germline V gene data show CDR1 as SGHDT and CDR2 as YYEEEE. There are 12 residues in the CDR3. Trimming stripped 2 bases from V and 8 bases from J, with 10 bases between. CDR3 nucleotide sequence: TGTGCCAGCAGCTTTGGGGTTCGCGGCTACACCTTC. Protein product: CASSFGVRGYTF.

This clonotype is a singleton in its sample. The J gene is TRBJ2-7, the V gene TRBV6-6; 8 bases align to TRBD1. Germline CDR1 reads MNHNY; CDR2 reads SVGAGI (reference sequence). CDR3 length equals 15 residues. V shed 0 bases and J 4 bases; nucleotides not matched to a gene: 5. CDR3 sequence: CASSYSWQGAYEQYF. The CDR3 coding sequence is TGTGCCAGCAGTTACTCTTGGCAGGGGGCTTACGAGCAGTACTTC.

J is TRBJ2-2 and V is TRBV3-1, with TRBD2 matching over 9 bases. Trimming took 1 base from V and 4 from J; bases not matched to a gene: 7. The CDR3 covers 17 residues. From germline, CDR1 is LGHDT and CDR2 YNNKEL (reference sequence). CDR3 amino acids: CASSQGSSGSSTGELFF. DNA of the CDR3: TGTGCCAGCAGCCAAGGTAGTAGCGGGAGTTCCACCGGGGAGCTGTTTTTT.

V is TRBV7-3 and J is TRBJ1-1; D is unresolved. The V gene's germline CDR1 is SGHTA and CDR2 FQGTGA. CDR3 length: 14 residues. V shed 1 base and J shed 11 bases, with 17 bases lying between them. In DNA form, the CDR3 reads TGTGCCAGCAGCTTAAGCCCCGGGGATATGGGGGCTTTCTTT. Translation: CASSLSPGDMGAFF.

The genes are TRBV20-1 and TRBJ1-1; D is unresolved. The germline V gene has CDR1 DFQATT and CDR2 SNEGSKA (reference sequence). This CDR3 spans 11 amino acids. V lost 7 bases to trimming and J lost 5 bases, with 11 bases between them. The CDR3 DNA follows: TGCAGTGGACGGTTTAGGACTGAAGCTTTCTTT. Translating it yields CSGRFRTEAFF.

The J gene is TRBJ1-5, the V gene TRBV19; D unresolved. V was clipped by 6 bases and J by 3 bases, with 9 bases between them. From germline, CDR1 is LNHDA and CDR2 SQIVND (reference sequence). The CDR3 loop spans 13 amino acids. This chain's CDR3 is CASRGISNQPQHF. The CDR3 nucleotides are TGTGCCAGTAGAGGGATTTCCAATCAGCCCCAGCATTTT.

This chain uses TRBV7-9 with TRBJ2-7; D tentatively fits TRBD1 or TRBD2 (5 bases each). The CDR3 spans 13 residues. V lost 4 bases, J lost 4 bases, and 11 bases lay in between. CDR1 and CDR2 from the germline V gene are SEHNR and FQNEAQ (reference sequence). Here the CDR3 reads CASSSRGLYEQYF. In nucleotides, the CDR3 is TGTGCCAGCAGCTCCCGGGGCCTATACGAGCAGTACTTC.

This chain connects TRBV6-6 to TRBJ2-5; D call uncertain. The length of the CDR3 is 14 residues. CDR1 and CDR2 (germline): MNHNY, SVGAGI (reference sequence). Trimming took 0 bases from V and 4 from J, leaving 9 bases between them. CDR3 nucleotides: TGTGCCAGCAGTTACTCGAAGACGACAGAGACCCAGTACTTC. Protein: CASSYSKTTETQYF.

The V call is TRBV7-3, the J call TRBJ2-1; 12 bases align to TRBD2. The CDR3 runs 16 residues. V dropped 2 bases and J dropped 6; count of bases not matched to a gene: 5. Germline CDR1 is SGHTA and CDR2 is FQGTGA. The CDR3 is CASSLLRLAGVNEQFF. DNA for the CDR3: TGTGCCAGCAGCTTACTGCGACTAGCGGGAGTCAATGAGCAGTTCTTC.

The chain has TRBV7-3 and TRBJ1-2; 7 bases agree with TRBD1. CDR3 length equals 16 residues. The germline gives CDR1 SGHTA, CDR2 FQGTGA. V trimming: 2 bases; J trimming: 3 bases; junction bases outside the gene matches: 9. CDR3 residues: CASSLEGRGLDYGYTF. The DNA of the CDR3 is TGTGCCAGCAGCTTAGAAGGGAGGGGGCTGGACTATGGCTACACCTTC. The whole variable domain, filled in from reference TRBV7-3 and TRBJ1-2, reads GAGVSQTPSNKVTEKGKYVELRCDPISGHTALYWYRQSLGQGPEFLIYFQGTGAADDSGLPNDRFFAVRPEGSVSTLKIQRTERGDSAVYLCASSLEGRGLDYGYTFGSGTRLTVV.

The chain has TRBV23-1 and TRBJ1-2; D is unclear. TRBV23-1 qualifies as an ORF whose function is uncertain. The CDR3 has 14 amino acids. V was trimmed by 0 bases and J by 7 bases, leaving 12 bases between them. The CDR3 region has the DNA TGCGCCAGCAGTCAATCGCCGGGAGATAGTGGCTACACCTTC. As protein: CASSQSPGDSGYTF.

The chain carries TRBV19 and TRBJ2-2, with 7 bases matching TRBD1. Unmatched junction bases numbered 10, after V lost 6 bases and J lost 6 bases. This CDR3 has 15 residues. CDR1 and CDR2 from the germline V gene are LNHDA and SQIVND (reference sequence). CDR3 in DNA: TGTGCCAGTAGCCCGACAGGGAGATTGTCCGGGGAGCTGTTTTTT. It codes for CASSPTGRLSGELFF.

This clonotype has a handful of counts. The V call is TRBV30, the J call TRBJ1-3, with unresolved D. The CDR3 sequence is 13 residues long. V lost 4 bases to trimming and J lost 0 bases, with 7 bases between them. Germline CDR1 GTSNPN, CDR2 SVGIG (reference sequence). In DNA, the CDR3 is TGTGCCTGGATGACGAACTCTGGAAACACCATATATTTT. It encodes CAWMTNSGNTIYF.

The rearrangement uses TRBV18 and TRBJ2-5, with D possibly being TRBD1 (6 bases). V was clipped by 3 bases and J by 5 bases, with 22 bases between them. Germline CDR1 KGHSH, CDR2 LQKENI. This CDR3 is 17 amino acids long. CDR3: CASSPAQQGLLGETQYF. Here the CDR3 DNA reads TGTGCCAGCTCACCGGCACAACAGGGCTTGCTTGGGGAGACCCAGTACTTC.

This rearrangement joins TRBV10-1 to TRBJ1-5; D is undetermined. With 4 bases removed from V and 0 bases from J, the gap between germline ends came to 4 bases. Germline values: CDR1 WNHNN, CDR2 SYGVQD (reference sequence). CDR3 length: 13 residues. The CDR3 coding sequence is TGCGCCAGCAGTGCAGGTAGCAATCAGCCCCAGCATTTT. This gives the protein CASSAGSNQPQHF.